The TCR beta chain under discussion was sequenced for a study of control samples from healthy donors and cancer patients. Using immunoSEQ multiplex PCR, the repertoire was profiled, and TCRdb retains in-frame clones only, with some absent. The data show about 75,000 clones, roughly 94% seen once. This CDR3 is built from 14 residues. Looked up from germline, CDR1 is GTSNPN and CDR2 is SVGIG (reference sequence). Trimming removed 2 bases from V and 4 bases from J, with 12 bases in between. The sequence derives from a woman in her thirties or forties in good health. The chain uses TRBV30 and TRBJ1-5; D may be TRBD1 (5 bases). Source material: blood. CDR3 amino acids: CAWSQGRANQPQHF. The CDR3 nucleotides are TGTGCCTGGAGTCAGGGCCGGGCTAATCAGCCCCAGCATTTT.